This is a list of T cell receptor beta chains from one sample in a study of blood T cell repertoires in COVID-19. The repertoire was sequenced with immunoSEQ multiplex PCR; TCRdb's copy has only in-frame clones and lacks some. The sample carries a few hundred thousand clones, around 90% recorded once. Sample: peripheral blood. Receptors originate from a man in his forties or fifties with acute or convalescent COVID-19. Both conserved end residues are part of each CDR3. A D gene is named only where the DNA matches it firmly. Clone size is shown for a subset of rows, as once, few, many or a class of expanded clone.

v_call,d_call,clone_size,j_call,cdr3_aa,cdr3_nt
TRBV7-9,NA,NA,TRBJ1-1,CASSLDQAEAFF,TGTGCCAGCAGCTTAGACCAGGCAGAAGCTTTCTTT
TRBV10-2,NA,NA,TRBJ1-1,CASGEGNTEAFF,TGCGCCAGTGGGGAGGGAAACACTGAAGCTTTCTTT
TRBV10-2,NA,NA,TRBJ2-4,CASSEHLAKNIQYF,TGCGCCAGCAGTGAACACCTAGCCAAAAACATTCAGTACTTC
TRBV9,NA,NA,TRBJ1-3,CASSVGGGSSGNTIYF,TGTGCCAGCAGCGTAGGGGGAGGGAGCTCTGGAAACACCATATATTTT
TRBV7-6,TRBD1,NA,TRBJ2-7,CATGQGDEQYF,TGTGCCACCGGACAGGGGGACGAGCAGTACTTC
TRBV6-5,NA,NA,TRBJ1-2,CASTRDSLGYGYTF,TGTGCCAGCACCCGAGACAGTTTAGGATATGGCTACACCTTC
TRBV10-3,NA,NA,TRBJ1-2,CAISGTDYYGYTF,TGTGCCATCAGTGGGACAGATTACTATGGCTACACCTTC
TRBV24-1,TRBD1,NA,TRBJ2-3,CATSGQDPRDTQYF,TGTGCCACTTCGGGACAGGACCCCCGAGATACGCAGTATTTT
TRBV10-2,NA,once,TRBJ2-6,CASSESSVSGANVLTF,TGCGCCAGCAGTGAGTCATCAGTCTCTGGGGCCAACGTCCTGACTTTC
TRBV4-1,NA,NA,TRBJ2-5,CASRRSPGQLQETQYF,TGCGCCAGCAGAAGATCGCCGGGACAATTACAAGAGACCCAGTACTTC
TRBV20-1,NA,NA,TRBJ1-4,CSARDNEKLFF,TGCAGTGCGAGGGATAATGAAAAACTGTTTTTT
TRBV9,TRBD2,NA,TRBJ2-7,CASSVGGGVYEQYF,TGTGCCAGCAGCGTCGGCGGGGGGGTCTACGAGCAGTACTTC
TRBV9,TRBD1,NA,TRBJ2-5,CASSQGGQAPTQYF,TGTGCCAGCTCCCAGGGGGGACAGGCACCTACCCAGTACTTC
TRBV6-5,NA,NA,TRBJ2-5,CASSSLAQETQYF,TGTGCCAGCAGTTCCTTAGCACAAGAGACCCAGTACTTC
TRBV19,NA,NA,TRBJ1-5,CASSIGISNQPQHF,TGTGCCAGTAGTATCGGGATTAGCAATCAGCCCCAGCATTTT
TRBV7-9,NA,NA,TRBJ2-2,CASSLFLAWGVPNTGELFF,TGTGCCAGCAGCTTATTCCTAGCCTGGGGGGTTCCAAACACCGGGGAGCTGTTTTTT
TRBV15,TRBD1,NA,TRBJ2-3,CATSRHLPGTGIGTQYF,TGTGCCACCAGCAGACACCTGCCGGGGACAGGCATCGGTACGCAGTATTTT
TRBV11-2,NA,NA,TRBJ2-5,CASSLNQGREQETQYF,TGTGCCAGCAGCTTAAATCAGGGTAGAGAGCAAGAGACCCAGTACTTC
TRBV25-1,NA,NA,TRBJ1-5,CASSDTGVNQPQHF,TGTGCCAGCAGTGATACGGGGGTTAATCAGCCCCAGCATTTT
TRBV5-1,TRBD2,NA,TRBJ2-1,CASSSIGASGGNEQFF,TGCGCCAGCAGCTCCATTGGGGCTAGCGGGGGCAATGAGCAGTTCTTC
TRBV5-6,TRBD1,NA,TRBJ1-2,CASSRGQRGYGYTF,TGTGCCAGCAGCAGGGGACAGAGGGGCTATGGCTACACCTTC
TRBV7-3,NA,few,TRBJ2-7,CASSLIRVEQYF,TGTGCCAGCAGCTTAATCCGGGTAGAGCAGTACTTC
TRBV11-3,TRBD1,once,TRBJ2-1,CASSSRTGHRDNEQFF,TGTGCCAGCAGCTCTAGGACAGGCCATAGGGACAATGAGCAGTTCTTC
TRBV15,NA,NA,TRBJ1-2,CATREGGTNYGYTF,TGTGCCACCAGGGAGGGAGGGACTAACTATGGCTACACCTTC
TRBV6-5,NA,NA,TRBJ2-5,CASSYSATGETQYF,TGTGCCAGCAGTTACTCGGCGACTGGAGAGACCCAGTACTTC
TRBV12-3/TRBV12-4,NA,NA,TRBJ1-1,CASTRMVDTEAFF,TGTGCCAGCACCAGGATGGTGGACACTGAAGCTTTCTTT
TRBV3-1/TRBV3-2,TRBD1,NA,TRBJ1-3,CASSQVRQGGNTIYF,TGTGCCAGCAGCCAAGTCCGACAGGGTGGAAACACCATATATTTT
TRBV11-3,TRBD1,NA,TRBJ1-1,CASSSDRGPTEAFF,TGTGCCAGCAGCTCCGACAGGGGGCCGACTGAAGCTTTCTTT
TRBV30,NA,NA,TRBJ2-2,CAWSVKSVGELFF,TGTGCCTGGAGTGTGAAGTCGGTCGGGGAGCTGTTTTTT
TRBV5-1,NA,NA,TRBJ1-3,CASSLDRMENTIYF,TGCGCCAGCAGCTTGGACAGGATGGAAAACACCATATATTTT
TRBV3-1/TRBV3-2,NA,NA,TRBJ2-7,CASSQVTSSYEQYF,TGTGCCAGCAGCCAAGTGACAAGCTCCTACGAGCAGTACTTC
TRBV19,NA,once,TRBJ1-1,CASSIVYRDTEAFF,TGTGCCAGTAGTATAGTATACAGGGACACTGAAGCTTTCTTT
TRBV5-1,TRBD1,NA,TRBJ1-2,CASSLLTGSYGYTF,TGCGCCAGCAGCCTTCTGACAGGGAGCTATGGCTACACCTTC
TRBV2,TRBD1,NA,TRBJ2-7,CASSERGTGVFEQYF,TGTGCCAGCAGTGAAAGGGGGACAGGGGTCTTCGAGCAGTACTTC
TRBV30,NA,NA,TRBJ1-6,CAWSFAGSTGSPLHF,TGTGCCTGGTCCTTTGCCGGGTCAACGGGTTCACCCCTCCACTTT
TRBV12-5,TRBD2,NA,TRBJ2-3,CASGWRLAGTDTQYF,TGTGCTAGTGGTTGGAGACTAGCGGGCACAGATACGCAGTATTTT
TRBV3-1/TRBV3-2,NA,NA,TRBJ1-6,CASSQPQVNSPLHF,TGTGCCAGCAGCCAACCTCAGGTTAATTCACCCCTCCACTTT
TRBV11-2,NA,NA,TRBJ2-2,CASSYTSGSNTGELFF,TGTGCCAGCAGCTATACCTCAGGGTCGAACACCGGGGAGCTGTTTTTT
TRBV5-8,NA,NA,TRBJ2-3,CASSLGRGTPTDTQYF,TGTGCCAGCAGCTTGGGTCGGGGGACGCCCACAGATACGCAGTATTTT
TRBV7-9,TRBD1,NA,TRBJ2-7,CASTTGGATDEQYF,TGTGCCAGCACGACAGGGGGCGCGACTGACGAGCAGTACTTC
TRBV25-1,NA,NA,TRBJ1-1,CASGRPQGPEAFF,TGTGCCAGTGGGCGACCCCAGGGGCCTGAAGCTTTCTTT
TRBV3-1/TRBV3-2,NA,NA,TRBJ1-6,CASSQDPGGSPLHF,TGTGCCAGCAGCCAAGATCCGGGTGGCTCACCCCTCCACTTT
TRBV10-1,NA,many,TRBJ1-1,CASSDHRQYEAFF,TGCGCCAGCAGTGACCACCGACAGTATGAAGCTTTCTTT
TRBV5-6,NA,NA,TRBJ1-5,CASSRWGTADSNQPQHF,TGTGCCAGCAGCCGCTGGGGAACAGCGGATAGCAATCAGCCCCAGCATTTT
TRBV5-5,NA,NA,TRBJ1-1,CASSLDRDTEAFF,TGTGCCAGCAGCTTGGACAGGGACACTGAAGCTTTCTTT
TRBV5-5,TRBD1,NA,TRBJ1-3,CASSFRDRGLGNTIYF,TGTGCCAGCAGCTTCCGGGACAGGGGGCTCGGAAACACCATATATTTT
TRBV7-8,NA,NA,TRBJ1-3,CASSSNSGHAGNTIYF,TGTGCCAGCAGCTCCAACTCGGGACATGCGGGAAACACCATATATTTT
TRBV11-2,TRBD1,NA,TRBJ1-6,CASSSSTGGSPLHF,TGTGCCAGCAGCTCCTCGACAGGGGGATCACCCCTCCACTTT
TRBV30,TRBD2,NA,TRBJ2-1,CAWTPGTSGGYNEQFF,TGTGCCTGGACCCCCGGGACTAGCGGGGGGTACAATGAGCAGTTCTTC
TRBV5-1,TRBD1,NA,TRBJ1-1,CASSPDRGFGTEAFF,TGCGCCAGCAGCCCAGACAGGGGGTTTGGCACTGAAGCTTTCTTT
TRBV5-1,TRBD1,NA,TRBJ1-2,CASSLGQGNYGYTF,TGCGCCAGCAGCTTGGGACAGGGAAACTATGGCTACACCTTC
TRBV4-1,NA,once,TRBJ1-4,CASSQDPLGVGTLHEKLFF,TGCGCCAGCAGCCAAGATCCCTTGGGAGTCGGGACACTTCATGAAAAACTGTTTTTT
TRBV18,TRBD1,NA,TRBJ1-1,CASSTNRGSMNTEAFF,TGTGCCAGCTCTACCAACAGGGGGAGTATGAACACTGAAGCTTTCTTT
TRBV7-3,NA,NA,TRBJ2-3,CASSSRGMGFSTDTQYF,TGTGCCAGCAGCTCGAGAGGGATGGGGTTTAGCACAGATACGCAGTATTTT
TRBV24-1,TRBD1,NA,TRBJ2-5,CATSSLQQGKETQYF,TGTGCCACCAGTTCCCTTCAACAGGGGAAAGAGACCCAGTACTTC
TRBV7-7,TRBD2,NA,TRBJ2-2,CASSLSPGGTGELFF,TGTGCTAGCAGCTTATCGCCGGGGGGCACCGGGGAGCTGTTTTTT
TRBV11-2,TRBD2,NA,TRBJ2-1,CASSGLAALSYNEQFF,TGTGCCAGCAGCGGACTAGCGGCCCTCTCCTACAATGAGCAGTTCTTC
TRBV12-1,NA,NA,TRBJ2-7,CASSFPSSYEQYF,TGTGCCAGCAGCTTTCCGAGCTCCTACGAGCAGTACTTC
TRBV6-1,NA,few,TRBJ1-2,CASSEVVVYGYTF,TGTGCCAGCAGTGAAGTTGTAGTTTATGGCTACACCTTC
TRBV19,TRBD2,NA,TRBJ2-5,CASSMGSGGRETQYF,TGTGCCAGTAGTATGGGTTCGGGGGGGCGTGAGACCCAGTACTTC